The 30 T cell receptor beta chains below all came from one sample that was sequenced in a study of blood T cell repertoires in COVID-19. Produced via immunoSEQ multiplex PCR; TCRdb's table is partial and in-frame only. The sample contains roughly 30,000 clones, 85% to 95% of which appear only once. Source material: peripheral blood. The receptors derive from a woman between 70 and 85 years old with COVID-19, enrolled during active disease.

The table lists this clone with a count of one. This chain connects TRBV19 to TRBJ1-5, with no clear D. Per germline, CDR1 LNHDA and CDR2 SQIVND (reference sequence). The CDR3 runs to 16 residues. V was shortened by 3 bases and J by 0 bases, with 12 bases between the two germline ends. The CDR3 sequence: CASSISRILSNQPQHF. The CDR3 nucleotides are TGTGCCAGTAGTATTTCGCGGATCCTTAGCAATCAGCCCCAGCATTTT.

CDR3 amino acids: CASSLPQESYEQYF. CDR3 in DNA: TGTGCCAGCAGTTTACCACAGGAATCCTACGAGCAGTACTTC. The rearrangement joins TRBV28 to TRBJ2-7, with D perhaps matching TRBD1 (5 bases). CDR1 and CDR2 (germline): MDHEN, SYDVKM. Deletions cut 2 bases from V and 1 base from J, with 9 bases between. The CDR3 loop spans 14 amino acids.

Here the CDR3 reads CASSLASGSSYEQYF. The CDR3 DNA reads as TGTGCCAGCAGCTTAGCTAGCGGGAGCTCCTACGAGCAGTACTTC. The V call is TRBV7-2, the J call TRBJ2-7, with 9 nucleotides matching TRBD2. The CDR3 is made up of 15 amino acids. Germline CDR1 SGHTA, CDR2 FQGNSA. J lost 0 bases, V lost 0 bases, and 0 bases had no gene match.

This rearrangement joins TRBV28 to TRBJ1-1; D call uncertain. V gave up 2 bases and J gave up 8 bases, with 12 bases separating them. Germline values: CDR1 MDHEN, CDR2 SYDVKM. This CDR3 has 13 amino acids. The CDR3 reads CASSLEGRREAFF. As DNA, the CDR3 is TGTGCCAGCAGTTTAGAGGGTAGGCGGGAAGCTTTCTTT.

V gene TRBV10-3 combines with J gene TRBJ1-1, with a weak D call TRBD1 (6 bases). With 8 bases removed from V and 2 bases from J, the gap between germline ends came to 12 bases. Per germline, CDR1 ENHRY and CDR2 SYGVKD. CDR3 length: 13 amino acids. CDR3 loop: CAISLDSNTEAFF. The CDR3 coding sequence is TGTGCCATCTCTTTGGACAGCAACACTGAAGCTTTCTTT.

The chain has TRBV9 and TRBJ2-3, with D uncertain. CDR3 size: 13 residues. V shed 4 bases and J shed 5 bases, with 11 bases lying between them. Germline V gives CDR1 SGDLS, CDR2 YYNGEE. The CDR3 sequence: CASSPAGVDTQYF. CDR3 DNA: TGTGCCAGCAGCCCGGCCGGAGTAGATACGCAGTATTTT.

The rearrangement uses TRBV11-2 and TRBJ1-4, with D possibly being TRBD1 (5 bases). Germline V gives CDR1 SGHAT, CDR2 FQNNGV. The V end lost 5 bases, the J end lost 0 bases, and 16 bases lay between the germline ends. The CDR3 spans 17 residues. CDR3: CASSHTGAASTNEKLFF. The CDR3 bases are TGTGCCAGCAGCCATACTGGGGCAGCCTCAACTAATGAAAAACTGTTTTTT.

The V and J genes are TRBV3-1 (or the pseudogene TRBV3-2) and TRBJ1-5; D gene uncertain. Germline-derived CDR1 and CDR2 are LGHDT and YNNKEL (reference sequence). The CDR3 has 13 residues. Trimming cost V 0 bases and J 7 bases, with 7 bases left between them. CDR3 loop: CASSQDPQQPQHF. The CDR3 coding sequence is TGTGCCAGCAGCCAAGATCCCCAACAGCCCCAGCATTTT.

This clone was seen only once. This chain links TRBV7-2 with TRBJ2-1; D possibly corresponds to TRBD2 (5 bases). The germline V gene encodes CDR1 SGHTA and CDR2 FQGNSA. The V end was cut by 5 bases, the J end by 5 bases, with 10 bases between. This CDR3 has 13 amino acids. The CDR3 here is CASSAERDNEQFF. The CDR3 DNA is TGTGCCAGCAGCGCAGAGAGGGACAATGAGCAGTTCTTC. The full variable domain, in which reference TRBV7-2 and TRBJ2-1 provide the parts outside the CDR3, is GAGVSQSPSNKVTEKGKDVELRCDPISGHTALYWYRQSLGQGLEFLIYFQGNSAPDKSGLPSDRFSAERTGGSVSTLTIQRTQQEDSAVYLCASSAERDNEQFFGPGTRLTVL.

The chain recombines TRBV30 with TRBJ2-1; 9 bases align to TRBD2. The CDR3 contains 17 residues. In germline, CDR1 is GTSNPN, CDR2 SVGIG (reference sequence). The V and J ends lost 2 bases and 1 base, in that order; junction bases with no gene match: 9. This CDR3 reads CAWSIRGRAFSYNEQFF. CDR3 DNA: TGTGCCTGGAGTATACGCGGGAGGGCCTTTTCCTACAATGAGCAGTTCTTC.

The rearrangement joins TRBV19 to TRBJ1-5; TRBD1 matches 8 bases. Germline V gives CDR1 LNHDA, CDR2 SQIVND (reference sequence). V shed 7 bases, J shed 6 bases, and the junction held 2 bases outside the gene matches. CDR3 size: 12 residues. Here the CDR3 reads CASTDRAQPQHF. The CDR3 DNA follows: TGTGCCAGTACGGACAGGGCTCAGCCCCAGCATTTT.

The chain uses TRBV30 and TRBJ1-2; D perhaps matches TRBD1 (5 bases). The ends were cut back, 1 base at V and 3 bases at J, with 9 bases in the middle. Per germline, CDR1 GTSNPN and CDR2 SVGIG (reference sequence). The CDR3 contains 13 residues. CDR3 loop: CAWSGAGYYGYTF. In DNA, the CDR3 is TGTGCCTGGAGTGGAGCAGGGTACTATGGCTACACCTTC.

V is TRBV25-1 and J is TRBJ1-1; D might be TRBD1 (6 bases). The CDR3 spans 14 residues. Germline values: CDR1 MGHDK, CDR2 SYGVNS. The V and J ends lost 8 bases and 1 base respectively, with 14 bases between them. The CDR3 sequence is CASGPRTENTEAFF. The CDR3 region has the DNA TGTGCCAGCGGCCCCCGGACAGAGAACACTGAAGCTTTCTTT.

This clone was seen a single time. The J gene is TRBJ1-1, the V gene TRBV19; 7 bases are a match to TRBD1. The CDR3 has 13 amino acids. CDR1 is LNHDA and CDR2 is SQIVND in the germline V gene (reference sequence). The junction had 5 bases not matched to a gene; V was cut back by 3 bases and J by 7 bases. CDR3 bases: TGTGCCAGTAGTATTGGGGGACAGAGTGAAGCTTTCTTT. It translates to CASSIGGQSEAFF.

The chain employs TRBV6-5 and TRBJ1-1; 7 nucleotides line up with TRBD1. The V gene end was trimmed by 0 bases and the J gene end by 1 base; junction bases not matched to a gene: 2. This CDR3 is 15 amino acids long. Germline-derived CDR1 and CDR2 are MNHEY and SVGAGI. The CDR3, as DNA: TGTGCCAGCAGTTACTCCGGACAGGCGAACACTGAAGCTTTCTTT. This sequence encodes CASSYSGQANTEAFF.

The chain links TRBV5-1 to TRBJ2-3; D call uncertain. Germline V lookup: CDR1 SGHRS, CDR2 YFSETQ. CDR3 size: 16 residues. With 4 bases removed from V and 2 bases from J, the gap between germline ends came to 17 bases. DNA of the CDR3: TGCGCCAGCAGCGTGGATCAGTCTCTCTTCACAGATACGCAGTATTTT. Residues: CASSVDQSLFTDTQYF.

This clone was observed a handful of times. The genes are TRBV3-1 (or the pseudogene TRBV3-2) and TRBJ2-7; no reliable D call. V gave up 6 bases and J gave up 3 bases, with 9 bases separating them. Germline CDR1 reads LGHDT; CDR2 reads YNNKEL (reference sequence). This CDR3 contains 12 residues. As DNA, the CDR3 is TGTGCCAGCAGTAATACCTACTACGAGCAGTACTTC. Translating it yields CASSNTYYEQYF.

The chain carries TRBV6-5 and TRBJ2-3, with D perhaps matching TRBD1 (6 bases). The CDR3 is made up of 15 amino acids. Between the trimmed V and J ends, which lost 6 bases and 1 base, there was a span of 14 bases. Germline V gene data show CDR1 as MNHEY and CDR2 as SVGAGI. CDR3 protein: CASSRGTSRTDTQYF. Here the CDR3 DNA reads TGTGCCAGCAGCCGAGGGACAAGTCGCACAGATACGCAGTATTTT.

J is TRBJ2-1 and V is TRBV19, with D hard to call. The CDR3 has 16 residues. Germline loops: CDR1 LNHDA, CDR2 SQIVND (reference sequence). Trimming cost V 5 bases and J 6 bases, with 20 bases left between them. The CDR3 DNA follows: TGTGCCAGTAGTGCTAGAACGGGTTATATAGGCAATGAGCAGTTCTTC. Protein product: CASSARTGYIGNEQFF. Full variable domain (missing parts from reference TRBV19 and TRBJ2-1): DGGITQSPKYLFRKEGQNVTLSCEQNLNHDAMYWYRQDPGQGLRLIYYSQIVNDFQKGDIAEGYSVSREKKESFPLTVTSAQKNPTAFYLCASSARTGYIGNEQFFGPGTRLTVL.

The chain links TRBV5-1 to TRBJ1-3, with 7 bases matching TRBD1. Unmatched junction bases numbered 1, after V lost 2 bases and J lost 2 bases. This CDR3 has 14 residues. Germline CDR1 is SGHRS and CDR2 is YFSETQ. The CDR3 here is CASSLDRAGNTIYF. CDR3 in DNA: TGCGCCAGCAGCTTAGACAGGGCTGGAAACACCATATATTTT.

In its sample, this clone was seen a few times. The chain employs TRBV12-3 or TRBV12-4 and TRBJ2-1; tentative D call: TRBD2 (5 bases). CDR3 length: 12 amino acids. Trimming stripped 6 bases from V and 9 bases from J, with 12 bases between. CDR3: CASREDTGEQFF. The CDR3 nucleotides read TGTGCCAGCAGGGAGGATACCGGTGAGCAGTTCTTC.

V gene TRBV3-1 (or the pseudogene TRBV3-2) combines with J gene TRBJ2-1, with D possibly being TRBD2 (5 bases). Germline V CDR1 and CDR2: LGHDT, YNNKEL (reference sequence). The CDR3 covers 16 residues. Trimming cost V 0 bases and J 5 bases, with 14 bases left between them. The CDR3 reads CASSQDVSGTHNEQFF. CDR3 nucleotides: TGTGCCAGCAGCCAAGATGTTTCGGGAACCCACAATGAGCAGTTCTTC.

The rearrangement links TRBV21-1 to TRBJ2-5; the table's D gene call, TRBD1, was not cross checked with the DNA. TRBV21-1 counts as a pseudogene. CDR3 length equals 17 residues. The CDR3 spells CASSILTGTEFQETQYF. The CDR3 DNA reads TGTGCCAGCAGCATCTTAACCGGGACAGAATTCCAAGAGACCCAGTACTTC.

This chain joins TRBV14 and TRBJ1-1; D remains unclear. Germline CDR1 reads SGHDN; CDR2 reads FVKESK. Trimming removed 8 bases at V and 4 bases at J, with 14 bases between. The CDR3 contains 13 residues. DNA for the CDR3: TGTGCCAGCGGGTACAGTGCCGGCACTGAAGCTTTCTTT. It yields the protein CASGYSAGTEAFF.

CDR3 in DNA: TGCGCCAGCAGTGACCGCGGGAGGTCAGATACGCAGTATTTT. This sequence encodes CASSDRGRSDTQYF. This chain uses TRBV10-1 with TRBJ2-3; the match to TRBD2 covers 8 bases. CDR3 length: 14 amino acids. The germline gives CDR1 WNHNN, CDR2 SYGVQD (reference sequence). The J segment lost 4 bases and the V segment lost 3 bases, leaving 3 bases of the junction unmatched.

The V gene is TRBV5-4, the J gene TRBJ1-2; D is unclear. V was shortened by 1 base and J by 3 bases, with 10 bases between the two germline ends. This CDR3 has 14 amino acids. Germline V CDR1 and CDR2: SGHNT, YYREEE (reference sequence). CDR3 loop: CASSLYGADYGYTF. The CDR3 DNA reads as TGTGCCAGCAGCTTGTATGGCGCGGACTATGGCTACACCTTC.

For the CDR3, the DNA is TGTGCCAGCAGTTTGGTAGTCGGGCTAGCTCTAGCGGACGAGCAGTACTTC. Its protein product is CASSLVVGLALADEQYF. The gene calls are TRBV28 and TRBJ2-7, with TRBD2 matching 7 bases. Germline V gene data show CDR1 as MDHEN and CDR2 as SYDVKM. This CDR3 comprises 17 residues. V trimming: 3 bases; J trimming: 5 bases; junction bases outside the gene matches: 16.

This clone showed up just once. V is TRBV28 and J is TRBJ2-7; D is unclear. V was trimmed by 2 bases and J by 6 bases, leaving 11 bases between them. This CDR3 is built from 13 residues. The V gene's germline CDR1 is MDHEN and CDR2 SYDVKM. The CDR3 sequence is CASSLQARAEQYF. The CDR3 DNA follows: TGTGCCAGCAGTTTACAGGCCCGCGCCGAGCAGTACTTC.

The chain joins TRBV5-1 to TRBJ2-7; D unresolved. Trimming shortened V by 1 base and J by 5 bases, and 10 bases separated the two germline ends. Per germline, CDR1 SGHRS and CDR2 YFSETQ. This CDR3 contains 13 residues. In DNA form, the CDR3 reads TGCGCCAGCAGCTTGTATACTTTAGACGAGCAGTACTTC. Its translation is CASSLYTLDEQYF.

The CDR3, as DNA: TGTGCCACCAGTGAGTCGGGACTAGCGGGGAGGAACACCGGGGAGCTGTTTTTT. Protein sequence: CATSESGLAGRNTGELFF. The chain couples TRBV24-1 to TRBJ2-2; 13 bases are shared with TRBD2. Germline V CDR1 and CDR2: KGHDR, SFDVKD. The CDR3 contains 18 residues. V lost 4 bases and J lost 1; bases outside the gene matches: 5.